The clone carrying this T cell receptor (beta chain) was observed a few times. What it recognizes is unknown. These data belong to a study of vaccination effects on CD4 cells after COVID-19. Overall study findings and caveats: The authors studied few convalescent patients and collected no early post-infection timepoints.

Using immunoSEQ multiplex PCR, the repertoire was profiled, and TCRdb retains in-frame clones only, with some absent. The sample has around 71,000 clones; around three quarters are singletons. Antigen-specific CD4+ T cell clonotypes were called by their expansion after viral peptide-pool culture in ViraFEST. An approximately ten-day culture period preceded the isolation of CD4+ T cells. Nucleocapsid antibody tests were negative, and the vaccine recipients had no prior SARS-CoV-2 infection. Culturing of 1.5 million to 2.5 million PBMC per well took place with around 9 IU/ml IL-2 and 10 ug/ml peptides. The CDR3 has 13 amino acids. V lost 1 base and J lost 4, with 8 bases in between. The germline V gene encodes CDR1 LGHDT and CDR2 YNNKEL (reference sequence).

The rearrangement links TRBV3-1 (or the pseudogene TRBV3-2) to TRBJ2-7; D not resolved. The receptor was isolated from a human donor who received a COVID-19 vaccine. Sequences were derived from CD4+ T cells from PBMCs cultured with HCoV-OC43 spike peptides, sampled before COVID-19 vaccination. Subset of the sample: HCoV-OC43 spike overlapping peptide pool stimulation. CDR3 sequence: CASSQAFGYEQYV. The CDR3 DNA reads TGTGCCAGCAGCCAAGCGTTCGGATACGAGCAGTACGTC.